The source of this TCR beta chain is a study of blood T cell repertoires in COVID-19. Study summary: Sites in the United States, Italy and Spain provided acute and convalescent COVID-19 samples.

Germline CDR1 MGHRA, CDR2 YSYEKL. The CDR3 covers 15 residues. With 2 bases clipped from V and 7 bases from J, the junction kept 10 bases outside the gene matches. TCRdb's copy holds only in-frame clones and misses some; the assay was immunoSEQ multiplex PCR. The sample shows some 240,000 clones, nearly 90% of them seen only once. The chain joins TRBV4-1 to TRBJ2-7; TRBD2 matches at 8 bases. The origin of this receptor is a woman aged 40 to 50 who had recovered from COVID-19. Material: peripheral blood. The CDR3 sequence is CASSQSVAGIWEQYF. The CDR3 DNA is TGCGCCAGCAGCCAATCCGTAGCGGGGATTTGGGAGCAGTACTTC.